This T cell receptor (beta chain) was sequenced during a study of Ad26.COV2.S vaccination and SARS-CoV-2 variants. Study at large: Intramuscularly, Ad26.COV2.S was given either once or twice, 56 days apart.

The sample holds one count of this clone. Its antigen is not known. Trimming left V 6 bases short and J 2 bases short, with 11 bases between. Germline-derived CDR1 and CDR2 are MNHNY and SVGAGI (reference sequence). This CDR3 is 13 amino acids long. Libraries were prepared by immunoSEQ multiplex PCR; TCRdb keeps only in-frame clonotypes and omits some of them. The table lists roughly 400,000 clones, roughly 90% of them singletons. Study-wide findings and caveats: Substantial breadth in spike-specific CD8+ and CD4+ T cell responses was reportedly seen after vaccination.

Treatment defined: around 19 received Ad26.COV2.S at low or high dose, single or two shots; about 5 received placebo; per-sample allocation not given. Collection of samples fell on day 63 after the first vaccine or placebo injection. Expressing Wuhan-strain SARS-CoV-2 spike, an Ad26 vector served as the vaccine. The V call is TRBV6-6, the J call TRBJ2-7, with a possible D match to TRBD1 (6 bases). The input for sequencing was peripheral blood, taken in a trial of Ad26.COV2.S vaccine versus placebo. This clonotype was obtained from a person between 18 and 60 years old who received the Ad26.COV2.S COVID-19 vaccine or a placebo. CDR3 region: CASRGDRTYEQYF. The CDR3 DNA is TGTGCCAGCAGGGGCGACAGGACCTACGAGCAGTACTTC.